Below, 6 T cell receptor beta chains from the same sample are listed, as sequenced in a study of cytomegalovirus exposure and HLA in healthy donors. 13 Jbeta primers and 60 Vbeta primers were used for the PCR. TCRdb keeps only in-frame clones here, not all; method: immunoSEQ multiplex PCR. The sample has around 100,000 clones, roughly four fifths seen once. Material for sequencing was PBMCs. These receptors were collected from a man aged 25 to 45 in good health and CMV-seropositive.

The chain recombines TRBV7-8 with TRBJ1-6; 7 bases match TRBD1. Germline V lookup: CDR1 SGHVS, CDR2 FQNEAQ. V shed 0 bases, J shed 12 bases, and the junction held 5 bases outside the gene matches. There are 14 residues in the CDR3. The CDR3 sequence: CASSLALGGKPLHF. CDR3 DNA: TGTGCCAGCAGCTTAGCTTTAGGGGGCAAACCCCTCCACTTT.

V gene TRBV14 combines with J gene TRBJ2-7; no clear D. The V gene lost 1 base and the J gene lost 6 bases, with 16 bases spanning the gap. There are 15 residues in the CDR3. Looked up from germline, CDR1 is SGHDN and CDR2 is FVKESK. The CDR3 sequence: CASSQGGGWSPEQYF. The CDR3 DNA reads as TGTGCCAGCAGCCAAGGAGGTGGGTGGTCTCCCGAGCAGTACTTC.

This clone was observed a few times. V is TRBV4-3 and J is TRBJ2-3; 9 bases are a match to TRBD1. The length of the CDR3 is 15 residues. The V gene end was trimmed by 4 bases and the J gene end by 2 bases; junction bases not matched to a gene: 4. Germline assignment: CDR1 LGHNA and CDR2 YSLEER. The CDR3 loop is CASSLGQGITDTQYF. CDR3 sequence (DNA): TGCGCCAGCAGCCTTGGACAGGGGATCACAGATACGCAGTATTTT.

With regard to this clone: At one of its ends the junction is not consistent with the germline gene, which may arise from a read error. The sample contains more than one DNA sequence encoding this CDR3. J is TRBJ2-1 and V is TRBV5-4; D is possibly TRBD2 (5 bases). Germline V gene lookup returns CDR1 SGHNT and CDR2 YYREEE (reference sequence). This CDR3 has 14 residues. The CDR3, as DNA: TGTGCCAGTAGCTTGGAAACTAGTTCCAATGAGCAGTTCTTC. It is translated as CASSLETSSNEQFF.

The V gene is TRBV28, the J gene TRBJ1-5; 8 nucleotides align to TRBD1. Germline CDR1 reads MDHEN; CDR2 reads SYDVKM. This CDR3 contains 15 residues. V lost 8 bases and J lost 4; bases outside the gene matches: 10. The DNA for the CDR3 is TGTGCCAGCGGGACAGGACAGGTCAAAAATCAGCCCCAGCATTTT. Amino acids: CASGTGQVKNQPQHF.

J is TRBJ1-3 and V is TRBV11-2; the match to TRBD1 covers 7 bases. Trimming cost V 4 bases and J 2 bases; bases outside gene matches: 5. CDR3 length equals 15 residues. Germline lookup yields CDR1 SGHAT and CDR2 FQNNGV. The DNA of the CDR3 is TGTGCCAGCAGCTCCGACAGGGCTGCTGGAAACACCATATATTTT. Translated: CASSSDRAAGNTIYF.